Below are 29 T cell receptor beta chains sequenced from a single sample in a study of blood T cell repertoires in COVID-19. Generated by immunoSEQ multiplex PCR, the TCRdb table keeps only in-frame clones and is missing some. The sample includes 150,000 to 250,000 clones, roughly four fifths of them seen just once. The sample comprised PBMCs or T cells enriched from blood (not recorded which). These receptors all stem from a man aged 40-50 years who had recovered from COVID-19.

The chain uses TRBV3-1 (or the pseudogene TRBV3-2) and TRBJ1-1, with TRBD1 matching 10 bases. The CDR3 covers 19 residues. In germline, CDR1 is LGHDT, CDR2 YNNKEL (reference sequence). After removal of 4 bases from V and 4 bases from J, the junction contained 18 bases not matched to a gene. The CDR3 loop reads CASSLNGPPGTGVVTEAFF. The CDR3 bases are TGTGCCAGCAGCCTAAATGGGCCCCCCGGGACAGGGGTAGTCACTGAAGCTTTCTTT.

V gene TRBV6-5 combines with J gene TRBJ1-3; D gene unclear. The germline V gene has CDR1 MNHEY and CDR2 SVGAGI. The CDR3 totals 13 residues. The germline V and J ends were trimmed by 8 bases and 7 bases, with 15 bases remaining between them. This chain's CDR3 is CASVGGFSNTIYF. The CDR3 DNA follows: TGTGCCAGCGTAGGAGGTTTTTCGAACACCATATATTTT.

This chain connects TRBV21-1 to TRBJ1-5; the table's D call, TRBD1, was not checked against the DNA. TRBV21-1 is given as a pseudogene. The CDR3 runs to 15 residues. This CDR3 is CASSADRGPNQPQHF. CDR3 bases: TGTGCCAGCAGCGCCGACAGGGGGCCCAATCAGCCCCAGCATTTT.

This chain joins TRBV5-1 and TRBJ2-2; D gene uncertain. Germline loops: CDR1 SGHRS, CDR2 YFSETQ. V was pared by 0 bases and J by 0 bases, with 6 bases between. The CDR3 spans 15 residues. The CDR3: CASSLDLANTGELFF. DNA for the CDR3: TGCGCCAGCAGCTTGGACCTAGCGAACACCGGGGAGCTGTTTTTT.

J is TRBJ1-1 and V is TRBV6-5; unclear D gene. Germline V gene lookup returns CDR1 MNHEY and CDR2 SVGAGI. Trimming stripped 4 bases from V and 2 bases from J, with 17 bases between. The CDR3 contains 16 residues. This CDR3 reads CASSSRRGSLNTEAFF. As DNA, the CDR3 is TGTGCCAGCAGTTCCCGACGGGGATCCCTCAACACTGAAGCTTTCTTT.

The rearrangement links TRBV5-4 to TRBJ2-2; 10 bases agree with TRBD2. V gave up 0 bases and J gave up 4 bases; unmatched junction bases: 12. Germline assignment: CDR1 SGHNT and CDR2 YYREEE (reference sequence). CDR3 size: 19 residues. The CDR3 sequence is CASSLGRASGSMGTGELFF. CDR3 nucleotides: TGTGCCAGCAGCTTGGGCAGGGCTAGCGGGAGTATGGGCACCGGGGAGCTGTTTTTT. Full variable domain (remainder filled in from reference TRBV5-4 and TRBJ2-2): ETGVTQSPTHLIKTRGQQVTLRCSSQSGHNTVSWYQQALGQGPQFIFQYYREEENGRGNFPPRFSGLQFPNYSSELNVNALELDDSALYLCASSLGRASGSMGTGELFFGEGSRLTVL.

This clone was found once. This chain connects TRBV19 to TRBJ2-3; D possibly corresponds to TRBD1 (6 bases). The CDR3 sequence is 17 residues long. Trimming took 0 bases from V and 0 from J, leaving 13 bases between them. The germline V gene encodes CDR1 LNHDA and CDR2 SQIVND (reference sequence). CDR3 DNA sequence: TGTGCCAGTAGTATAGATCGAAAGGGGGATAGCACAGATACGCAGTATTTT. Amino acids: CASSIDRKGDSTDTQYF.

This chain links TRBV4-2 with TRBJ1-6; D perhaps matches TRBD1 (5 bases). The germline V gene has CDR1 LGHNA and CDR2 YNFKEQ. This CDR3 is built from 16 residues. V was clipped by 5 bases and J by 7 bases, with 18 bases between them. The CDR3 DNA is TGTGCCAGCAGCTTACACAGGACGTCGGAAAATTCACCCCTCCACTTT. Amino acids: CASSLHRTSENSPLHF.

The V and J genes are TRBV19 and TRBJ2-7, with 7 bases lining up with TRBD2. The V and J ends lost 5 bases and 3 bases, in that order; junction bases with no gene match: 16. Looked up from germline, CDR1 is LNHDA and CDR2 is SQIVND (reference sequence). The CDR3 spans 17 residues. CDR3 DNA: TGTGCCAGTAGTGCCTTCTTCACGGGGACTAAGGACTACGAGCAGTACTTC. This sequence encodes CASSAFFTGTKDYEQYF.

V gene TRBV20-1 combines with J gene TRBJ1-1, with D possibly matching TRBD1 (6 bases). The V gene's germline CDR1 is DFQATT and CDR2 SNEGSKA (reference sequence). V was clipped by 8 bases and J by 1 base, with 8 bases between them. This CDR3 contains 11 residues. CDR3 amino acids: CSLQGNTEAFF. Here the CDR3 DNA reads TGCAGTTTACAGGGGAACACTGAAGCTTTCTTT.

The chain is built from TRBV5-1 and TRBJ1-1, with 7 positions matching TRBD1. The V and J ends lost 0 bases and 5 bases, in that order; junction bases with no gene match: 4. This CDR3 is built from 14 residues. Germline CDR1 SGHRS, CDR2 YFSETQ. CDR3 residues: CASSLGTGVTEAFF. In DNA form, the CDR3 reads TGCGCCAGCAGCTTGGGGACAGGTGTGACTGAAGCTTTCTTT. Using reference TRBV5-1 and TRBJ1-1 for the parts outside the CDR3, the full variable domain is KAGVTQTPRYLIKTRGQQVTLSCSPISGHRSVSWYQQTPGQGLQFLFEYFSETQRNKGNFPGRFSGRQFSNSRSEMNVSTLELGDSALYLCASSLGTGVTEAFFGQGTRLTVV.

The chain links TRBV6-5 to TRBJ2-7; 9 nucleotides agree with TRBD1. The germline CDR1 and CDR2 sequences are MNHEY and SVGAGI. V trimming: 4 bases; J trimming: 4 bases; junction bases outside the gene matches: 11. CDR3 size: 16 residues. CDR3 DNA: TGTGCCAGCAGTTCCCATCAGGACAGGGGTCGATACGAGCAGTACTTC. It yields the protein CASSSHQDRGRYEQYF.

The V call is TRBV6-5, the J call TRBJ1-2; TRBD1 matches 7 bases. The germline V gene encodes CDR1 MNHEY and CDR2 SVGAGI. With V trimmed by 5 bases and J by 4 bases, 10 bases remained unmatched. The CDR3 has 15 amino acids. The CDR3 sequence: CASSKTGTAVYGYTF. In nucleotides, the CDR3 is TGTGCCAGCAGTAAAACCGGGACAGCCGTCTATGGCTACACCTTC.

V is TRBV6-2 or TRBV6-3 and J is TRBJ1-1; perhaps TRBD1 as D (5 bases). Germline V gene data show CDR1 as MNHEY and CDR2 as SVGEGT. CDR3 size: 17 residues. Trimming took 1 base from V and 11 from J, leaving 26 bases between them. CDR3: CASSYFLPKDGSKGAFF. CDR3 sequence (DNA): TGTGCCAGCAGTTACTTCCTCCCTAAGGACGGGAGTAAGGGGGCTTTCTTT.

The chain has TRBV30 and TRBJ1-2; D might be TRBD1 (5 bases). V dropped 0 bases and J dropped 6 bases, with 11 bases sitting between them. The length of the CDR3 is 13 residues. The germline gives CDR1 GTSNPN, CDR2 SVGIG (reference sequence). This chain's CDR3 is CAWSVGAPHGYTF. CDR3 DNA sequence: TGTGCCTGGAGTGTAGGGGCACCGCATGGCTACACCTTC.

The sample holds one count of this clone. The rearrangement joins TRBV28 to TRBJ2-2; D may be TRBD2 (6 bases). Trimming shortened V by 2 bases and J by 0 bases, and 7 bases separated the two germline ends. Germline V CDR1 and CDR2: MDHEN, SYDVKM. The CDR3 consists of 15 residues. In nucleotides, the CDR3 is TGTGCCAGCAGTTTAGGGGGGACGAACACCGGGGAGCTGTTTTTT. Its translation: CASSLGGTNTGELFF.

The chain recombines TRBV2 with TRBJ2-1, with 12 bases that match TRBD1. There are 15 residues in the CDR3. The ends lost 2 bases at V and 8 bases at J; junction bases unmatched: 4. Looked up from germline, CDR1 is SNHLY and CDR2 is FYNNEI. The CDR3 loop is CASSEPGQGAYEQFF. CDR3 bases: TGTGCCAGCAGTGAACCGGGACAGGGGGCCTATGAGCAGTTCTTC.

This chain joins TRBV4-3 and TRBJ1-2; perhaps TRBD1 as D (5 bases). The germline V and J ends were trimmed by 0 bases and 4 bases, with 18 bases remaining between them. This CDR3 is built from 17 residues. Germline V gives CDR1 LGHNA, CDR2 YSLEER. CDR3 amino acids: CASSQEWAQTGFYGYTF. In DNA form, the CDR3 reads TGCGCCAGCAGCCAAGAATGGGCCCAAACAGGCTTCTATGGCTACACCTTC.

The gene calls are TRBV7-9 and TRBJ2-5, with a possible D match to TRBD2 (5 bases). V was pared by 7 bases and J by 5 bases, with 17 bases between. The CDR3 contains 14 residues. Germline loops: CDR1 SEHNR, CDR2 FQNEAQ (reference sequence). CDR3 coding DNA: TGTGCCAGCACCAAGGGAGAAATCTTGGAGACCCAGTACTTC. Amino acids: CASTKGEILETQYF.

The chain links TRBV7-2 to TRBJ1-1, with 8 bases fitting TRBD1. In germline, CDR1 is SGHTA, CDR2 FQGNSA. Trimming took 5 bases from V and 8 from J; bases not matched to a gene: 4. The CDR3 length is 12 residues. In nucleotides, the CDR3 is TGTGCCAGCAGCGTGAACAGGGGGGAAGCTTTCTTT. As protein: CASSVNRGEAFF. Full variable domain (rest looked up from reference TRBV7-2 and TRBJ1-1): GAGVSQSPSNKVTEKGKDVELRCDPISGHTALYWYRQSLGQGLEFLIYFQGNSAPDKSGLPSDRFSAERTGGSVSTLTIQRTQQEDSAVYLCASSVNRGEAFFGQGTRLTVV.

V usage is TRBV6-5 and J usage is TRBJ2-3, with 7 positions matching TRBD1. Germline values: CDR1 MNHEY, CDR2 SVGAGI. V lost 0 bases, J lost 14 bases, and 11 bases stayed unmatched. This CDR3 contains 14 residues. Here the CDR3 DNA reads TGTGCCAGCAGTTACTCGAATGGGCAGGGGGTGCTGTATTTT. Translation gives CASSYSNGQGVLYF.

This chain uses TRBV5-6 with TRBJ1-1; 7 positions match TRBD1. The germline V gene encodes CDR1 SGHDT and CDR2 YYEEEE. V dropped 2 bases and J dropped 0; count of bases not matched to a gene: 4. The CDR3 spans 15 residues. The CDR3 coding sequence is TGTGCCAGCAGCTTCCTGACAGGGCTGAACACTGAAGCTTTCTTT. This codes for CASSFLTGLNTEAFF.

The chain joins TRBV3-1 (or the pseudogene TRBV3-2) to TRBJ1-5; possible D gene TRBD1, 6 bases. V was clipped by 4 bases and J by 3 bases, with 10 bases between them. From germline, CDR1 is LGHDT and CDR2 YNNKEL (reference sequence). The CDR3 covers 14 residues. This CDR3 is CASSLGQFNQPQHF. The CDR3 coding sequence is TGTGCCAGCAGCCTCGGACAGTTCAATCAGCCCCAGCATTTT.

The chain has TRBV29-1 and TRBJ2-5, with a tentative D call TRBD2 (5 bases). Trimming removed 7 bases at V and 0 bases at J, with 9 bases between. This CDR3 is 12 amino acids long. Germline-derived CDR1 and CDR2 are SQVTM and ANQGSEA. CDR3 in amino acids: CSGRRYQETQYF. The DNA of the CDR3 is TGCAGCGGTCGGAGGTACCAAGAGACCCAGTACTTC. The full variable domain, in which reference TRBV29-1 and TRBJ2-5 provide the parts outside the CDR3, is SAVISQKPSRDICQRGTSLTIQCQVDSQVTMMFWYRQQPGQSLTLIATANQGSEATYESGFVIDKFPISRPNLTFSTLTVSNMSPEDSSIYLCSGRRYQETQYFGPGTRLLVL.

The rearrangement joins TRBV19 to TRBJ1-2; 7 bases align to TRBD1. The CDR3 extends over 16 amino acids. V lost 5 bases and J lost 0; bases outside the gene matches: 9. Per the germline V gene, CDR1 is LNHDA and CDR2 is SQIVND (reference sequence). DNA of the CDR3: TGTGCCAGTAGTGGGGCCGGGACAGCAACTAACTATGGCTACACCTTC. It specifies CASSGAGTATNYGYTF.

The chain carries TRBV19 and TRBJ1-1, with a weak D call TRBD1 (5 bases). The germline gives CDR1 LNHDA, CDR2 SQIVND (reference sequence). The CDR3 has 12 residues. Trimming stripped 4 bases from V and 5 bases from J, with 8 bases between. The CDR3 coding sequence is TGTGCCAGTAGTAATCGGGGGACTGAAGCTTTCTTT. It yields the protein CASSNRGTEAFF.

V and J are TRBV6-6 and TRBJ2-1; 10 nucleotides agree with TRBD2. Germline V gene data show CDR1 as MNHNY and CDR2 as SVGAGI (reference sequence). V trimming: 5 bases; J trimming: 10 bases; junction bases outside the gene matches: 5. There are 13 residues in the CDR3. The CDR3 loop is CASSLAGVIEQFF. CDR3 nucleotides: TGTGCCAGCAGTCTAGCGGGAGTTATCGAGCAGTTCTTC.

The rearrangement links TRBV27 to TRBJ1-4; the D gene is possibly TRBD1 (6 bases). The length of the CDR3 is 16 residues. Deletions cut 1 base from V and 7 bases from J, with 16 bases between. Germline V gene lookup returns CDR1 MNHEY and CDR2 SMNVEV (reference sequence). In nucleotides, the CDR3 is TGTGCCAGCAGTTTATTCCTGGGGGCAACTGCTGAAAAACTGTTTTTT. It encodes CASSLFLGATAEKLFF.

The V call is TRBV6-2 or TRBV6-3, the J call TRBJ2-3; maybe TRBD1 (5 bases). V was cut by 2 bases and J by 2 bases, with 11 bases left in between. Per the germline V gene, CDR1 is MNHEY and CDR2 is SVGEGT. The CDR3 totals 15 residues. Here the CDR3 DNA reads TGTGCCAGCAGTTACGGGTCCAGGGACACAGATACGCAGTATTTT. It yields the protein CASSYGSRDTDTQYF.